This T cell receptor beta chain was documented in a study of human T cells and chemical hapten exposure. The table lists this clonotype with a few counts. The time point is: pre-sensitization, week 0. Documented treatment: therapeutic diphenylcyclopropenone sensitization with weekly scalp DPC. CDR1 and CDR2 (germline): KGHSH, LQKENI. This CDR3 is 15 amino acids long. V was pared by 1 base and J by 1 base, with 10 bases between. TCRdb re-called the RACE reads through MiXCR, storing one row per CDR3 protein. The table shows a few hundred thousand distinct CDR3 sequences, with approximately 8.4% occurring only once.

Sequences were derived from whole blood, sampled in connection with sensitization to the hapten diphenylcyclopropenone (DPC). The chain links TRBV18 to TRBJ1-1, with D tentatively TRBD1 (5 bases). The TCR was taken from a woman between 35 and 50 years old with alopecia areata. Some clones in this sample may be carry-over from other donors' samples. The CDR3 DNA reads TGTGCCAGCTCACCACTGAGGGGTAAGAACACTGAAGCTTTCTTT. Its translation: CASSPLRGKNTEAFF.